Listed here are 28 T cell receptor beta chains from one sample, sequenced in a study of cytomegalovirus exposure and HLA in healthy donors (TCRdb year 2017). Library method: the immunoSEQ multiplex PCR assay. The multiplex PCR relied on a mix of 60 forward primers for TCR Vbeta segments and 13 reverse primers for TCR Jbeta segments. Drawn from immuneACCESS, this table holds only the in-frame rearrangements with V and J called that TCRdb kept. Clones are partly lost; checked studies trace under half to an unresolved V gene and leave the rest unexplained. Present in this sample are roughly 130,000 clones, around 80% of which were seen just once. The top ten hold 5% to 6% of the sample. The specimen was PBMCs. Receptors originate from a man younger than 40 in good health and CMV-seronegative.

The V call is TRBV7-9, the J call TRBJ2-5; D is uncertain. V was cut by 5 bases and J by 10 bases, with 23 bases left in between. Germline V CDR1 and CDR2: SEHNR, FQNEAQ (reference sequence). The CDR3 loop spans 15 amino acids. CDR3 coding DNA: TGTGCCAGCAGCCCCCCCGGGTCTCCCCTTGTCGGCCAGTACTTC. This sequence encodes CASSPPGSPLVGQYF.

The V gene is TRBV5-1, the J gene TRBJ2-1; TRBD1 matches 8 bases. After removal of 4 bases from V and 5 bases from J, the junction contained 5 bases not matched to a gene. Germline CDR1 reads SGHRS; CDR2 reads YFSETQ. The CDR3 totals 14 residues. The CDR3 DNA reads TGCGCCAGCAGCCAGGGACAGGAACACAATGAGCAGTTCTTC. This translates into CASSQGQEHNEQFF.

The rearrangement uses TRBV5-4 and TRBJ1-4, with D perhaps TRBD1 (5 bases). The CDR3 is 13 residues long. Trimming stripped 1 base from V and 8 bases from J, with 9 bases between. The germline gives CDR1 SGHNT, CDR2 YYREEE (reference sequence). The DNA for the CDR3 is TGTGCCAGCAGCTTGCAGGGAGGGGAAAAACTGTTTTTT. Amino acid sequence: CASSLQGGEKLFF.

The CDR3 sequence is CASSSIFPAGGRNEQFF. In nucleotides, the CDR3 is TGTGCCAGCAGCTCCATTTTCCCTGCGGGAGGCAGGAATGAGCAGTTCTTC. The chain has TRBV7-2 and TRBJ2-1, with 8 bases aligning to TRBD2. V shed 4 bases and J 7 bases; nucleotides not matched to a gene: 15. The germline V gene has CDR1 SGHTA and CDR2 FQGNSA. This CDR3 has 17 amino acids.

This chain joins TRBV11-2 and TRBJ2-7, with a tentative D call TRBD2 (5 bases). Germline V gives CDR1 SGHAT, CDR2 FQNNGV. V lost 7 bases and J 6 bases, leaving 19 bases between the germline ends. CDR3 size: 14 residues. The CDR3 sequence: CASKSEGYPSEQYF. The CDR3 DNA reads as TGTGCCAGCAAAAGTGAGGGTTACCCCTCCGAGCAGTACTTC.

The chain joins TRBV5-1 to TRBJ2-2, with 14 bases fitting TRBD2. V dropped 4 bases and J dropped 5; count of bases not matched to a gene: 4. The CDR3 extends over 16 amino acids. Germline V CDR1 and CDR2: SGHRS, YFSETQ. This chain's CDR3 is CASSGTSGGSTGELFF. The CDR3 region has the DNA TGCGCCAGCAGCGGGACTAGCGGGGGAAGTACCGGGGAGCTGTTTTTT.

The DNA for the CDR3 is TGTGCCAGCAGTTCCTCGTGGGATACGGGATACGAGCAGTACTTC. It specifies CASSSSWDTGYEQYF. This sequence joins TRBV28 and TRBJ2-7, with D perhaps matching TRBD2 (5 bases). The CDR3 runs to 15 residues. With 4 bases removed from V and 4 bases from J, the gap between germline ends came to 17 bases. From germline, CDR1 is MDHEN and CDR2 SYDVKM.

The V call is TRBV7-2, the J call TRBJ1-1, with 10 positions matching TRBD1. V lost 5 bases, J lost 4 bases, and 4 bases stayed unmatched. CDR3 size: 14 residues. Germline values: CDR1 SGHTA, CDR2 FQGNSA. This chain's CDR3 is CASSPRTGGTEAFF. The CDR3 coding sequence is TGTGCCAGCAGCCCCCGGACAGGGGGCACTGAAGCTTTCTTT. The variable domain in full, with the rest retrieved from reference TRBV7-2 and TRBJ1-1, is GAGVSQSPSNKVTEKGKDVELRCDPISGHTALYWYRQSLGQGLEFLIYFQGNSAPDKSGLPSDRFSAERTGGSVSTLTIQRTQQEDSAVYLCASSPRTGGTEAFFGQGTRLTVV.

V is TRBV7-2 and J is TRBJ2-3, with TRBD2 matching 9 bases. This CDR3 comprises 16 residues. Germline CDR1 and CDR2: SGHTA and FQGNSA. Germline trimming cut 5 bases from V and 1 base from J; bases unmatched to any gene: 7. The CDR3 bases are TGTGCCAGCAGCACCGGGACTAGCCTCGGCACAGATACGCAGTATTTT. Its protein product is CASSTGTSLGTDTQYF.

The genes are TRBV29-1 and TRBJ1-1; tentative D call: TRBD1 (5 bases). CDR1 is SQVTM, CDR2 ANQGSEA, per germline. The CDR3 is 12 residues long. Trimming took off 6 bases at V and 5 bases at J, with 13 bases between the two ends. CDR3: CSVRGARTEAFF. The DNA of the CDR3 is TGCAGCGTCCGTGGGGCGAGGACTGAAGCTTTCTTT.

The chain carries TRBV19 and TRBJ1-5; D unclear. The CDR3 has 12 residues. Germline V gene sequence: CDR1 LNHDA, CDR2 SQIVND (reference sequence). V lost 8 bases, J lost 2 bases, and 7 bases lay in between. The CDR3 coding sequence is TGTGCCAGTCGCGGGGGCAATCAGCCCCAGCATTTT. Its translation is CASRGGNQPQHF.

The CDR3 nucleotides read TGTGCCAGCAGTGATTTTTTGGGGCCGAGTACAAACTCCTATAATTCACCCCTCCACTTT. It codes for CASSDFLGPSTNSYNSPLHF. The chain has TRBV2 and TRBJ1-6, with TRBD1 as a possible D gene (5 bases). In germline, CDR1 is SNHLY, CDR2 FYNNEI. The V gene lost 3 bases and the J gene lost 0 bases, with 21 bases spanning the gap. This CDR3 region has 20 residues.

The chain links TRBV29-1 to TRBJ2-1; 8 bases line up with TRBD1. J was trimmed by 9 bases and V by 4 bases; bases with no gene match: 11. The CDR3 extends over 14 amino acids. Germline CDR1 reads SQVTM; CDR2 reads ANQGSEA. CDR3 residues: CSVAQGGVRGEQFF. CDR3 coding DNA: TGCAGCGTTGCACAGGGGGGCGTCCGAGGTGAGCAGTTCTTC.

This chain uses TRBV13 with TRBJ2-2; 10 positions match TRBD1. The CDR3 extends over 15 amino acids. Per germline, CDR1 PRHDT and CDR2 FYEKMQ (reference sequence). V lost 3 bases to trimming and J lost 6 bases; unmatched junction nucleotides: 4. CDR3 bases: TGTGCCAGCAGCTTCGGGACAGGGGAACCCGGGGAGCTGTTTTTT. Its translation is CASSFGTGEPGELFF.

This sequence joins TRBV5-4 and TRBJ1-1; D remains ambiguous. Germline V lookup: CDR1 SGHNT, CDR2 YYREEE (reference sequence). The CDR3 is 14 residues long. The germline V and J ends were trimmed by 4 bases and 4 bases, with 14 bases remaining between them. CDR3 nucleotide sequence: TGTGCCAGCAGCCCCAAGGTCGGGATCACTGAAGCTTTCTTT. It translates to CASSPKVGITEAFF.

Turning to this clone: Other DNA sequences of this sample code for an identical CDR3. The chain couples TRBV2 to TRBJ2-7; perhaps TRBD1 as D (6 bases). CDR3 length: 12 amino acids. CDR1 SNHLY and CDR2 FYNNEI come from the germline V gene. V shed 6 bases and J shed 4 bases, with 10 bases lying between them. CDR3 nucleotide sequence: TGTGCCAGCAGCGAACAGGGATACGAGCAGTACTTC. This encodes CASSEQGYEQYF.

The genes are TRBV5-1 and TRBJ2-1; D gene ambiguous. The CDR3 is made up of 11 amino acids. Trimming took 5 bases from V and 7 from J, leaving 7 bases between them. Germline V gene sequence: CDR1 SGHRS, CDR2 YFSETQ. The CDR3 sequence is CASRYLNEQFF. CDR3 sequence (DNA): TGCGCCAGCAGGTACTTGAATGAGCAGTTCTTC.

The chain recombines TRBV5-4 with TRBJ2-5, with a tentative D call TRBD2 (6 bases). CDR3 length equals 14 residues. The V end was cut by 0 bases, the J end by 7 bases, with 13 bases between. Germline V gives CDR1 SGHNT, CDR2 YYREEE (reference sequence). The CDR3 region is CASSLETSSGTQYF. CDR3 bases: TGTGCCAGCAGCTTGGAGACTAGTTCTGGGACCCAGTACTTC.

Here the CDR3 reads CASSLRTGGNEKLFF. CDR3 DNA: TGTGCCAGCAGCTTGAGGACAGGGGGAAATGAAAAACTGTTTTTT. The genes are TRBV5-6 and TRBJ1-4; TRBD1 matches 10 bases. This CDR3 has 15 amino acids. Germline V gene sequence: CDR1 SGHDT, CDR2 YYEEEE. V lost 1 base to trimming and J lost 5 bases; unmatched junction nucleotides: 2.

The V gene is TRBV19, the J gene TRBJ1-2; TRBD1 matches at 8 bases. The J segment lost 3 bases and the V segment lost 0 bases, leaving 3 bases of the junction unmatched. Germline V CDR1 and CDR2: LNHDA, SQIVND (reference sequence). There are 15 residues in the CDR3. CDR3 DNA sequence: TGTGCCAGTAGTATAGAGGGACAGGCGCACTATGGCTACACCTTC. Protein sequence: CASSIEGQAHYGYTF.

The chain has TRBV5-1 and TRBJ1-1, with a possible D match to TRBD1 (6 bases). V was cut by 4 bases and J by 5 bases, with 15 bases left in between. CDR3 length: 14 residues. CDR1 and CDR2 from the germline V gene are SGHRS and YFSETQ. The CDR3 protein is CASSLGTIETEAFF. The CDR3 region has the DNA TGCGCCAGCAGCCTCGGGACAATTGAAACTGAAGCTTTCTTT.

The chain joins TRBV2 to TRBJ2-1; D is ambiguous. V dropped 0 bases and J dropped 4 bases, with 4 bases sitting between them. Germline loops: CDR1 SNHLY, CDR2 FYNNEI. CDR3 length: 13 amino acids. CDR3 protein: CASSEAGYNEQFF. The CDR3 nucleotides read TGTGCCAGCAGTGAAGCCGGGTACAATGAGCAGTTCTTC.

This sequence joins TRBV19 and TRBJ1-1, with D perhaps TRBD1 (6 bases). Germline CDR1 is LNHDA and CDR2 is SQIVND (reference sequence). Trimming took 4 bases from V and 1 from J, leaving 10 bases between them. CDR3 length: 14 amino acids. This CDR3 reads CASSKQGTNTEAFF. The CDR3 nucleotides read TGTGCCAGTAGTAAACAGGGAACGAACACTGAAGCTTTCTTT.

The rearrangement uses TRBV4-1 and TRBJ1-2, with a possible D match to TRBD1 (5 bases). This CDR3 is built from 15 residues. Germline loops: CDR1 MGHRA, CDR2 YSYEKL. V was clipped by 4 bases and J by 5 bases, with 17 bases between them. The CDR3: CASSLDTMAGYGYTF. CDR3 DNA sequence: TGCGCCAGCAGCCTGGACACGATGGCCGGGTATGGCTACACCTTC.

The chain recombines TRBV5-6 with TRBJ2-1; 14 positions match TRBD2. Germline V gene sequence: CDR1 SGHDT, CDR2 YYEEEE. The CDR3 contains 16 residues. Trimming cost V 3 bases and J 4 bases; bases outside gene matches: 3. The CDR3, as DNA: TGTGCCAGCAGCTGGGGACTAGCGGGAGATTACAATGAGCAGTTCTTC. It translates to CASSWGLAGDYNEQFF.

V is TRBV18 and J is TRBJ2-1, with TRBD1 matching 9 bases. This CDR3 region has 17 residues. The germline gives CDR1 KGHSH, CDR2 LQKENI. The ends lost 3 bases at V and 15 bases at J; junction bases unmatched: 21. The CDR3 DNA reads TGTGCCAGCTCACCCTTTGAGATGTCGACAGGGGGGCTTGCTGCGTTCTTC. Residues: CASSPFEMSTGGLAAFF. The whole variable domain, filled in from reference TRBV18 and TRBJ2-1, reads NAGVMQNPRHLVRRRGQEARLRCSPMKGHSHVYWYRQLPEEGLKFMVYLQKENIIDESGMPKERFSAEFPKEGPSILRIQQVVRGDSAAYFCASSPFEMSTGGLAAFFGPGTRLTVL.

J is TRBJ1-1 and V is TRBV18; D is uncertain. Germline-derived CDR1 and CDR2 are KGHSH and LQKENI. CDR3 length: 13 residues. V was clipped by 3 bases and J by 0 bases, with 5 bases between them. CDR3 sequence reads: CASSPTLNTEAFF. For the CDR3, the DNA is TGTGCCAGCTCACCCACACTGAACACTGAAGCTTTCTTT.

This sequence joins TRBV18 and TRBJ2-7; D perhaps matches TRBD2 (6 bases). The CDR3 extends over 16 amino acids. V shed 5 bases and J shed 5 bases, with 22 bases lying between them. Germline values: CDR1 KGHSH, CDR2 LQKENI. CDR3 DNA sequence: TGTGCCAGCTCATTCGTCTCCGGGAGTGGGTTGGACGAGCAGTACTTC. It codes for CASSFVSGSGLDEQYF.